The 32 T cell receptor beta chains listed next were all sequenced from one sample in a study of cytomegalovirus exposure and HLA in healthy donors. The PCR used 60 Vbeta and 13 Jbeta primers. The repertoire was sequenced with immunoSEQ multiplex PCR; TCRdb's copy has only in-frame clones and lacks some. The data hold 120,000 to 150,000 clones, with about 78% observed a single time. Input material: PBMCs. These receptors all come from a man younger than 30 in good health and CMV-seronegative.

V usage is TRBV10-2 and J usage is TRBJ2-2, with TRBD2 matching 8 bases. J lost 2 bases, V lost 2 bases, and 4 bases had no gene match. Germline V lookup: CDR1 WSHSY, CDR2 SAAADI. The CDR3 spans 16 residues. The CDR3 here is CASSEMSGGNTGELFF. For the CDR3, the DNA is TGCGCCAGCAGTGAGATGAGCGGGGGTAACACCGGGGAGCTGTTTTTT.

This clone was detected only a few times. The rearrangement joins TRBV7-9 to TRBJ2-1; D perhaps matches TRBD2 (5 bases). The CDR3 consists of 13 residues. Germline assignment: CDR1 SEHNR and CDR2 FQNEAQ (reference sequence). The V end lost 1 base, the J end lost 4 bases, and 5 bases lay between the germline ends. The CDR3 sequence is CASSLGLYNEQFF. CDR3 DNA sequence: TGTGCCAGCAGCTTAGGACTATACAATGAGCAGTTCTTC. The complete variable domain, with remaining parts taken from reference TRBV7-9 and TRBJ2-1, reads DTGVSQNPRHKITKRGQNVTFRCDPISEHNRLYWYRQTLGQGPEFLTYFQNEAQLEKSRLLSDRFSAERPKGSFSTLEIQRTEQGDSAMYLCASSLGLYNEQFFGPGTRLTVL.

This clone turned up a few times. V and J are TRBV6-5 and TRBJ2-7, with 8 bases identical to TRBD2. The V and J ends lost 5 bases and 6 bases, in that order; junction bases with no gene match: 12. Germline values: CDR1 MNHEY, CDR2 SVGAGI. The CDR3 runs to 15 residues. The DNA of the CDR3 is TGTGCCAGCAGTAAGTCCGGGACTAGGTTTAGCGAGCAGTACTTC. This sequence encodes CASSKSGTRFSEQYF.

The gene calls are TRBV16 and TRBJ1-2, with TRBD1 matching over 7 bases. The ends lost 1 base at V and 3 bases at J; junction bases unmatched: 8. The CDR3 consists of 16 residues. Germline V gives CDR1 KGHSY, CDR2 FQNENV. CDR3 bases: TGTGCCAGCAGCCAATATAGCGGGACAGACCACTATGGCTACACCTTC. This translates into CASSQYSGTDHYGYTF. The complete variable domain, with remaining parts taken from reference TRBV16 and TRBJ1-2, reads GEEVAQTPKHLVRGEGQKAKLYCAPIKGHSYVFWYQQVLKNEFKFLISFQNENVFDETGMPKERFSAKCLPNSPCSLEIQATKLEDSAVYFCASSQYSGTDHYGYTFGSGTRLTVV.

The rearrangement links TRBV9 to TRBJ2-6; D gene unclear. V was trimmed by 1 base and J by 0 bases, leaving 5 bases between them. CDR1 is SGDLS and CDR2 is YYNGEE in the germline V gene. This CDR3 contains 15 residues. DNA of the CDR3: TGTGCCAGCAGCGTATCTAGCTCTGGGGCCAACGTCCTGACTTTC. This sequence encodes CASSVSSSGANVLTF.

The chain is built from TRBV10-2 and TRBJ2-3; unclear D gene. The CDR3 sequence is 11 residues long. Germline V gives CDR1 WSHSY, CDR2 SAAADI. V shed 7 bases and J shed 6 bases, with 8 bases lying between them. CDR3 coding DNA: TGCGCCAGCACCCCCCAGGATACGCAGTATTTT. It is translated as CASTPQDTQYF.

For the CDR3, the DNA is TGTGCCAGCTCACACAATACACAGAAAAGAACAACTAATGAAAAACTGTTTTTT. Its protein product is CASSHNTQKRTTNEKLFF. V gene TRBV18 combines with J gene TRBJ1-4; D is unresolved. V was cut by 4 bases and J by 0 bases, with 18 bases left in between. This CDR3 spans 18 amino acids. The germline CDR1 and CDR2 sequences are KGHSH and LQKENI.

This rearrangement joins TRBV2 to TRBJ2-5, with D possibly TRBD1 on 5 matching bases. TRBJ2-7 explains the end of the DNA better; the J call may be wrong. Germline loops: CDR1 SNHLY, CDR2 FYNNEI. The CDR3 consists of 16 residues. CDR3 nucleotides: TGTGCCAGCAGTGCCGCGCCAGGGTTGCGAAGCAACGAGCAGTACTTC. Protein: CASSAAPGLRSNEQYF.

The chain links TRBV13 to TRBJ2-7, with D possibly matching TRBD2 (6 bases). V was trimmed by 3 bases and J by 0 bases, leaving 15 bases between them. The CDR3 runs to 16 residues. CDR1 and CDR2 from the germline V gene are PRHDT and FYEKMQ (reference sequence). CDR3 loop: CASSFVDSGSSYEQYF. For the CDR3, the DNA is TGTGCCAGCAGCTTCGTGGATAGCGGCAGCTCCTACGAGCAGTACTTC.

The chain uses TRBV9 and TRBJ2-2; 10 nucleotides agree with TRBD1. Germline CDR1 SGDLS, CDR2 YYNGEE. The CDR3 spans 17 residues. Trimming took 3 bases from V and 7 from J; bases not matched to a gene: 12. This CDR3 is CASSEGQGSLGDGELFF. CDR3 nucleotide sequence: TGTGCCAGCAGCGAGGGACAGGGGTCGTTAGGAGACGGGGAGCTGTTTTTT.

The CDR3 DNA reads as TGTGCCAGCAGCTCGATGACAGGGCGGGATACGCAGTATTTT. Translation: CASSSMTGRDTQYF. V is TRBV7-9 and J is TRBJ2-3; TRBD1 matches at 7 bases. The length of the CDR3 is 14 residues. V shed 4 bases and J 6 bases; nucleotides not matched to a gene: 7. Germline V gene lookup returns CDR1 SEHNR and CDR2 FQNEAQ (reference sequence).

As for this clone: Because the CDR3's place on the DNA is in doubt, the DNA is left out and the CDR3 is given as listed by TCRdb. The gene calls are TRBV7-9 and TRBJ2-7; no check of the table's D call, TRBD1, against the DNA was made. Germline assignment: CDR1 SEHNR and CDR2 FQNEAQ (reference sequence). The CDR3 spans 12 residues, counting both ends. The CDR3 loop reads CASSLVGQGTYF.

V and J are TRBV19 and TRBJ1-2; D is ambiguous. The CDR3 has 13 amino acids. Trimming shortened V by 9 bases and J by 6 bases, and 17 bases separated the two germline ends. Germline V gene data show CDR1 as LNHDA and CDR2 as SQIVND (reference sequence). The CDR3 here is CASHPGSGDGYTF. As DNA, the CDR3 is TGTGCCAGCCACCCCGGAAGCGGCGATGGCTACACCTTC.

This clone was recorded only once. The chain recombines TRBV9 with TRBJ2-1, with TRBD2 matching 7 bases. Germline V gene data show CDR1 as SGDLS and CDR2 as YYNGEE. V was clipped by 3 bases and J by 4 bases; unmatched bases: 10. The CDR3 runs 16 residues. The DNA of the CDR3 is TGTGCCAGCAGCGGCGGGAGTGGGGTAGGATACAATGAGCAGTTCTTC. This encodes CASSGGSGVGYNEQFF.

As regards this clone: Different DNA sequences within this sample yield the same CDR3. The V call is TRBV27, the J call TRBJ2-2; D gene uncertain. V was cut by 1 base and J by 5 bases, with 2 bases left in between. The CDR3 length is 12 residues. The germline gives CDR1 MNHEY, CDR2 SMNVEV (reference sequence). Written as DNA, the CDR3 is TGTGCCAGCAGTTTATTAACCGGGGAGCTGTTTTTT. Residues: CASSLLTGELFF.

This sequence joins TRBV18 and TRBJ2-1; TRBD1 might be the D (6 bases). CDR3 length equals 13 residues. V lost 3 bases to trimming and J lost 7 bases, with 10 bases between them. Germline V gene data show CDR1 as KGHSH and CDR2 as LQKENI. In nucleotides, the CDR3 is TGTGCCAGCTCACCCGACAGGAAAAATGAGCAGTTCTTC. It yields the protein CASSPDRKNEQFF.

This clone appeared once. This rearrangement joins TRBV7-3 to TRBJ1-1; D remains unclear. The CDR3 totals 14 residues. The V and J ends lost 5 bases and 3 bases respectively, with 13 bases between them. Germline loops: CDR1 SGHTA, CDR2 FQGTGA. CDR3 nucleotide sequence: TGTGCCAGCAGCCCTAGTGGAGGAGACACTGAAGCTTTCTTT. Translated, it gives CASSPSGGDTEAFF.

This chain links TRBV7-8 with TRBJ2-7, with D possibly TRBD2 on 7 matching bases. The CDR3 sequence is 14 residues long. Trimming cost V 0 bases and J 2 bases, with 8 bases left between them. Germline V gene sequence: CDR1 SGHVS, CDR2 FQNEAQ. CDR3 residues: CASSLAGGPYEQYF. The CDR3 nucleotides read TGTGCCAGCAGCTTAGCGGGGGGGCCCTACGAGCAGTACTTC.

The chain combines TRBV2 with TRBJ2-3, with TRBD1 matching over 10 bases. V shed 4 bases, J shed 3 bases, and the junction held 13 bases outside the gene matches. This CDR3 contains 18 residues. CDR1 SNHLY and CDR2 FYNNEI come from the germline V gene. The CDR3 loop is CASSGIRAGQGITDTQYF. CDR3 coding DNA: TGTGCCAGCAGTGGGATCCGGGCGGGACAGGGGATTACAGATACGCAGTATTTT.

The table lists this clone with a few counts. The V and J genes are TRBV2 and TRBJ1-5, with 7 bases lining up with TRBD1. Germline values: CDR1 SNHLY, CDR2 FYNNEI. The CDR3 runs to 15 residues. V was clipped by 4 bases and J by 5 bases; unmatched bases: 8. The CDR3 region is CASSAKGQDHQPQHF. The CDR3 nucleotides are TGTGCCAGCAGTGCCAAAGGACAGGACCATCAGCCCCAGCATTTT.

Only one count was recorded for this clone. The V call is TRBV5-1, the J call TRBJ1-1; 8 bases map to TRBD1. The CDR3 is 16 amino acids. V lost 4 bases, J lost 4 bases, and 12 bases stayed unmatched. Per germline, CDR1 SGHRS and CDR2 YFSETQ. The CDR3 sequence is CASSGETGAGGTEAFF. CDR3 coding DNA: TGCGCCAGCAGCGGGGAGACAGGGGCAGGGGGCACTGAAGCTTTCTTT.

CDR3 DNA sequence: TGCGCCAGCAGTCCGGGGAGGAGTACCTACGAGCAGTACTTC. Amino acids: CASSPGRSTYEQYF. V is TRBV5-1 and J is TRBJ2-7, with D possibly TRBD2 on 6 matching bases. V was shortened by 5 bases and J by 2 bases, with 14 bases between the two germline ends. The length of the CDR3 is 14 residues. CDR1 is SGHRS, CDR2 YFSETQ, per germline.

V usage is TRBV28 and J usage is TRBJ1-2; 8 nucleotides match TRBD1. V gave up 9 bases and J gave up 8 bases; unmatched junction bases: 11. The CDR3 consists of 13 residues. CDR1 and CDR2 (germline): MDHEN, SYDVKM. This CDR3 is CASLSGGRGGYTF. Written as DNA, the CDR3 is TGTGCCAGTTTGTCAGGGGGCAGGGGGGGCTACACCTTC.

The gene calls are TRBV7-3 and TRBJ2-1, with 8 bases fitting TRBD2. CDR3 length: 14 amino acids. CDR1 and CDR2 (germline): SGHTA, FQGTGA. The V and J ends lost 3 bases and 3 bases, in that order; junction bases with no gene match: 1. The CDR3 DNA follows: TGTGCCAGCAGCTTGGGACTAGGCTACAATGAGCAGTTCTTC. Amino acid sequence: CASSLGLGYNEQFF.

The genes are TRBV10-1 and TRBJ2-3; 8 bases line up with TRBD1. The CDR3 has 14 residues. Per the germline V gene, CDR1 is WNHNN and CDR2 is SYGVQD (reference sequence). The V and J ends lost 6 bases and 4 bases, in that order; junction bases with no gene match: 6. The CDR3 coding sequence is TGCGCCAGCAGCCGACGGACAGGGTCAGATACGCAGTATTTT. Translating it yields CASSRRTGSDTQYF.

This clone was found a few times. The chain joins TRBV9 to TRBJ1-1; D uncertain. Germline CDR1 is SGDLS and CDR2 is YYNGEE. Trimming took 0 bases from V and 5 from J, leaving 14 bases between them. This CDR3 spans 15 amino acids. The CDR3 loop is CASSVGAEPRTEAFF. The DNA of the CDR3 is TGTGCCAGCAGCGTAGGTGCAGAACCCAGAACTGAAGCTTTCTTT.

The chain carries TRBV6-5 and TRBJ2-5, with a possible D match to TRBD2 (5 bases). The end of the DNA fits TRBJ2-7 better, so the J call may be wrong. This CDR3 contains 14 residues. Germline values: CDR1 MNHEY, CDR2 SVGAGI. The CDR3 nucleotides are TGTGCCAGCAGTTACAACCGGGATAGCTACGAGCAGTACTTC. Translation: CASSYNRDSYEQYF.

The chain employs TRBV7-8 and TRBJ2-7; 9 nucleotides match TRBD2. The CDR3 consists of 17 residues. V lost 1 base to trimming and J lost 2 bases; unmatched junction nucleotides: 9. Germline CDR1 and CDR2: SGHVS and FQNEAQ. CDR3 bases: TGTGCCAGCAGCTTAGAATGGGTTAGCGGGGGTACCTACGAGCAGTACTTC. Its translation is CASSLEWVSGGTYEQYF. Based on the CDR3 plus reference TRBV7-8 and TRBJ2-7, the full variable domain is GAGVSQSPRYKVAKRGQDVALRCDPISGHVSLFWYQQALGQGPEFLTYFQNEAQLDKSGLPSDRFFAERPEGSVSTLKIQRTQQEDSAVYLCASSLEWVSGGTYEQYFGPGTRLTVT.

The chain couples TRBV10-1 to TRBJ1-2; D is unresolved. CDR1 is WNHNN, CDR2 SYGVQD, per germline (reference sequence). The CDR3 sequence is 15 residues long. The ends were cut back, 0 bases at V and 5 bases at J, with 13 bases in the middle. The CDR3 DNA reads TGCGCCAGCAGTGAGTCGATCGAGGGCTCTTATGGCTACACCTTC. Translated: CASSESIEGSYGYTF.

The CDR3 DNA sequence: TGTGCCAGCAGCTTAGGTGGGCAGGGCTGGAGCACAGATACGCAGTATTTT. It specifies CASSLGGQGWSTDTQYF. The chain uses TRBV7-2 and TRBJ2-3; the D gene is possibly TRBD1 (5 bases). The CDR3 has 17 amino acids. Trimming pared 1 base from V and 0 bases from J, leaving 14 bases between. Germline V CDR1 and CDR2: SGHTA, FQGNSA.

The CDR3 nucleotides are TGTGCCACCTCGCAGGGTGTTAGCACAGATACGCAGTATTTT. Its protein is CATSQGVSTDTQYF. The gene calls are TRBV7-9 and TRBJ2-3, with TRBD1 as a possible D gene (5 bases). Between the trimmed V and J ends, which lost 10 bases and 0 bases, there was a span of 14 bases. CDR3 size: 14 residues. CDR1 is SEHNR, CDR2 FQNEAQ, per germline (reference sequence). Filled out from reference TRBV7-9 and TRBJ2-3, the complete variable domain reads DTGVSQNPRHKITKRGQNVTFRCDPISEHNRLYWYRQTLGQGPEFLTYFQNEAQLEKSRLLSDRFSAERPKGSFSTLEIQRTEQGDSAMYLCATSQGVSTDTQYFGPGTRLTVL.

The V and J genes are TRBV9 and TRBJ2-1; TRBD1 might be the D (5 bases). This CDR3 comprises 12 residues. V was cut by 7 bases and J by 7 bases, with 12 bases left in between. Germline CDR1 reads SGDLS; CDR2 reads YYNGEE. As DNA, the CDR3 is TGTGCCAGCGCTCCCGACAGAAATGAGCAGTTCTTC. Protein product: CASAPDRNEQFF.